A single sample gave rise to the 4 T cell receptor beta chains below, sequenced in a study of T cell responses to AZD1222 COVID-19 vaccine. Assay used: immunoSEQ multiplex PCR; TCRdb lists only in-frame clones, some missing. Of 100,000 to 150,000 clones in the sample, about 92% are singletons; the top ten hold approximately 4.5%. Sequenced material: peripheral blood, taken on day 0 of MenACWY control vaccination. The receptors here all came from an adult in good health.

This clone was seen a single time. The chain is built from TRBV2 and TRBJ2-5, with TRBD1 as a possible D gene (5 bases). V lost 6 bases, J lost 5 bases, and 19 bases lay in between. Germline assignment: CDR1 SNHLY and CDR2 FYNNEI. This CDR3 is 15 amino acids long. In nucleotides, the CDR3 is TGTGCCAGCAGGAAGACAGCCTCCCCACGGGAGACCCAGTACTTC. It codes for CASRKTASPRETQYF.

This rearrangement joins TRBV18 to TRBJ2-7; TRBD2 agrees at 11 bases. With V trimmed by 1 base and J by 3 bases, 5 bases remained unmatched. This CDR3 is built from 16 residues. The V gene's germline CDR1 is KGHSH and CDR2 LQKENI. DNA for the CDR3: TGTGCCAGCTCACCACAAGGGACTAGCGGACACTACGAGCAGTACTTC. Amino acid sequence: CASSPQGTSGHYEQYF. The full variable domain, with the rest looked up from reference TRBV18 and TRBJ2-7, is NAGVMQNPRHLVRRRGQEARLRCSPMKGHSHVYWYRQLPEEGLKFMVYLQKENIIDESGMPKERFSAEFPKEGPSILRIQQVVRGDSAAYFCASSPQGTSGHYEQYFGPGTRLTVT.

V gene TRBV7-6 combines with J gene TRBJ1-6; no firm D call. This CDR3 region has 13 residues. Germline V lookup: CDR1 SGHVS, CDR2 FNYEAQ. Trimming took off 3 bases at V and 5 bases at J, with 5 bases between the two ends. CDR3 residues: CASSLYNNSPLHF. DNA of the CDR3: TGTGCCAGCAGCTTGTATAATAATTCACCCCTCCACTTT.

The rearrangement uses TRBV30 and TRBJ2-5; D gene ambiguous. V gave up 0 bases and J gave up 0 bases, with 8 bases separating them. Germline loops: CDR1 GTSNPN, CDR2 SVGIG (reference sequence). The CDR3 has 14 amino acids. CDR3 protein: CAWSVQRDQETQYF. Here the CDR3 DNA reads TGTGCCTGGAGTGTACAAAGGGACCAAGAGACCCAGTACTTC.